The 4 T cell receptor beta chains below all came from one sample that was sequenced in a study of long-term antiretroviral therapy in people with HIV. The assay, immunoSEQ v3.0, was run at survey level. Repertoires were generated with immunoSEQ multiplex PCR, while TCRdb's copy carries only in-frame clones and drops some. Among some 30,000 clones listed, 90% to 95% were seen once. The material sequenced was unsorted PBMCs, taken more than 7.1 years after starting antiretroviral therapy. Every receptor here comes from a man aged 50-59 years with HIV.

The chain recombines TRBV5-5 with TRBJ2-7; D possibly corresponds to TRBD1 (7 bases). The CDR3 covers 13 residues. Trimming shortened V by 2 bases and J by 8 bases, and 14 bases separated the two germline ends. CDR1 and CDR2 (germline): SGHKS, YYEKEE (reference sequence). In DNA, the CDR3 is TGTGCCAGCAGCTTCAGGGGGGATGATAAGCAGTACTTC. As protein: CASSFRGDDKQYF. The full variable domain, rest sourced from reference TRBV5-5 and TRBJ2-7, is DAGVTQSPTHLIKTRGQQVTLRCSPISGHKSVSWYQQVLGQGPQFIFQYYEKEERGRGNFPDRFSARQFPNYSSELNVNALLLGDSALYLCASSFRGDDKQYFGPGTRLTVT.

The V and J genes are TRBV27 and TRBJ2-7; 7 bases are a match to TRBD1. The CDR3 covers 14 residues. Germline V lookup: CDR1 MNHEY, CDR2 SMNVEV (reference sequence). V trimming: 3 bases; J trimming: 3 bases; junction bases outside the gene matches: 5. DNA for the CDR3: TGTGCCAGCAGTTTGAGGAGACAGGGCTACGAGCAGTACTTC. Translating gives CASSLRRQGYEQYF.

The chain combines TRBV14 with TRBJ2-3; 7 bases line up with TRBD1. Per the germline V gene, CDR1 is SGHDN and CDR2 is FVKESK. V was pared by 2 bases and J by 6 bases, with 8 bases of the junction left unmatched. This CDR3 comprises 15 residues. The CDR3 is CASSQRTGRYDTQYF. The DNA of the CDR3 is TGTGCCAGCAGCCAACGGACAGGTCGTTACGATACGCAGTATTTT.

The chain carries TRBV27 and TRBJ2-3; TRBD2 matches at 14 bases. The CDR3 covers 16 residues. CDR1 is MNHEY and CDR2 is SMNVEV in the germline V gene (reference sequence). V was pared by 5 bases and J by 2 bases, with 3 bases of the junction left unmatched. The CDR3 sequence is CASSTTSGGATDTQYF. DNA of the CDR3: TGTGCCAGCAGTACGACTAGCGGGGGGGCCACAGATACGCAGTATTTT.